The text below deals with one TCR beta chain. This specimen belongs to a study of blood T cell repertoires in COVID-19. Study at large: There were acute and convalescent COVID-19 samples, and they came from the United States, Italy and Spain. In each case, the material was cDNA or gDNA derived from T cells, B-cell-depleted T cells, or PBMCs.

TCRdb keeps only in-frame clones here, not all; method: immunoSEQ multiplex PCR. Of about 230,000 clones listed, 80% to 90% were seen once; the top ten hold 1.2% to 1.5%. The germline CDR1 and CDR2 sequences are MNHEY and SVGEGT. The V and J ends lost 6 bases and 4 bases respectively, with 15 bases between them. CDR3 size: 15 residues. Sequencing was done on a sample of peripheral blood. The clonotype was recovered from a woman aged 40 to 49 who had recovered from COVID-19. The V gene is TRBV6-2 or TRBV6-3, the J gene TRBJ2-2; TRBD2 might be the D (5 bases). The CDR3 reads CASRPFGGLTGELFF. Here the CDR3 DNA reads TGTGCCAGCAGACCTTTTGGCGGACTCACCGGGGAGCTGTTTTTT.